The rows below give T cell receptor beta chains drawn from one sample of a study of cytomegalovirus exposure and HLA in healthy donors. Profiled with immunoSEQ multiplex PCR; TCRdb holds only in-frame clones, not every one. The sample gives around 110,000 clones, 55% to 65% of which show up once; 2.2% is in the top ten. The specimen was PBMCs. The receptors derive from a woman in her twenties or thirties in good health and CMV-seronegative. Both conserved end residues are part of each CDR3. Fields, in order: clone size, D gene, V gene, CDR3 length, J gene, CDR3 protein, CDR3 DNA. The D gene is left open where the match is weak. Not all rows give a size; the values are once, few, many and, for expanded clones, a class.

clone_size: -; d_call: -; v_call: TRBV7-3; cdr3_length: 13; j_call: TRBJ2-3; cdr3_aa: CASSLRVADTQYF; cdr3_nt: TGTGCCAGCAGCTTACGGGTTGCAGATACGCAGTATTTT
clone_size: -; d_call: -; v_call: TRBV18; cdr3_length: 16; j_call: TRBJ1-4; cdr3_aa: CASSSRQSATNEKLFF; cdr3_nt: TGTGCCAGCTCATCACGACAGAGCGCAACTAATGAAAAACTGTTTTTT
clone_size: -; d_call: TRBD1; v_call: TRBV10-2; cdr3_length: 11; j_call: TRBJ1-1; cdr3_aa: CASRTGTEAFF; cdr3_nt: TGCGCCAGCAGGACAGGGACTGAAGCTTTCTTT
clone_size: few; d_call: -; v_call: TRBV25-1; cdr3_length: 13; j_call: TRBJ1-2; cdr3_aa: CASSASAGGGYTF; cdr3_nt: TGTGCCAGCAGTGCCTCGGCGGGGGGCGGCTACACCTTC
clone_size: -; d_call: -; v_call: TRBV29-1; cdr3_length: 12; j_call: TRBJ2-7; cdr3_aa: CSAQQGDYEQYF; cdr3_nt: TGCAGCGCCCAACAGGGAGACTACGAGCAGTACTTC
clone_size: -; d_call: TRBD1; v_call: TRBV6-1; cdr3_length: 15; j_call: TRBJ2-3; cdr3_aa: CASTGTGGDTDTQYF; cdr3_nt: TGTGCCAGCACCGGGACAGGGGGAGACACAGATACGCAGTATTTT
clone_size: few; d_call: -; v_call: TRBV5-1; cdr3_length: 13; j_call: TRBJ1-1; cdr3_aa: CASSLDTGLEAFF; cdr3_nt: TGCGCCAGCAGCTTGGACACAGGGCTTGAAGCTTTCTTT
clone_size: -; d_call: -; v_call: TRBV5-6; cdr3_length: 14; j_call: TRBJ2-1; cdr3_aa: CASSLPLPYNEQFF; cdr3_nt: TGTGCCAGCAGCTTGCCGCTACCCTACAATGAGCAGTTCTTC
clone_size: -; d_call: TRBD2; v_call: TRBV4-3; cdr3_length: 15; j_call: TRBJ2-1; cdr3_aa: CASSLAGNSYNEQFF; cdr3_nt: TGCGCCAGCAGCCTAGCGGGAAACTCCTACAATGAGCAGTTCTTC
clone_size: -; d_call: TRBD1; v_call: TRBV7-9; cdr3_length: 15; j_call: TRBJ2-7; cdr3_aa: CASSFSGTEAYEQYF; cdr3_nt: TGTGCCAGCAGCTTTTCCGGGACAGAAGCCTACGAGCAGTACTTC
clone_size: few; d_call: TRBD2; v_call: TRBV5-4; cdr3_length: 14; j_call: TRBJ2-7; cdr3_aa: CASSSGLAGTEQYF; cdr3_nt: TGTGCCAGCAGCTCGGGACTAGCGGGAACCGAGCAGTACTTC
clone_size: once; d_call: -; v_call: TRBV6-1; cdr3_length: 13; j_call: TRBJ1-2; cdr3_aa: CATNHGRSYGYTF; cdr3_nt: TGTGCCACCAACCACGGGAGGAGCTATGGCTACACCTTC
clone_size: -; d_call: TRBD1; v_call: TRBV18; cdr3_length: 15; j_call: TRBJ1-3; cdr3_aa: CASSWGQSSGNTIYF; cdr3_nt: TGTGCCAGCTCATGGGGACAGAGCTCTGGAAACACCATATATTTT
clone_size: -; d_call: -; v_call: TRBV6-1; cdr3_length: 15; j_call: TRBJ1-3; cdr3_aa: CASSEQDSSGNTIYF; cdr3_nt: TGTGCCAGCAGTGAACAGGACAGCTCTGGAAACACCATATATTTT
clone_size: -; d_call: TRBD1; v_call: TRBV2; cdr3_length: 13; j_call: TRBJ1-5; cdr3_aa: CASTGTGNQPQHF; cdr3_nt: TGTGCCAGCACCGGGACAGGCAATCAGCCCCAGCATTTT
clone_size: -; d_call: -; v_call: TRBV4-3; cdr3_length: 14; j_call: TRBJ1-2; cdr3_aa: CASSQDRRVYGYTF; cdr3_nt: TGCGCCAGCAGCCAAGATAGGAGGGTCTATGGCTACACCTTC
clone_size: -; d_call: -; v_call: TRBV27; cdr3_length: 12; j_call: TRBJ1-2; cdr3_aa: CASSLSGYGYTF; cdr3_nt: TGTGCCAGCAGTTTATCCGGCTATGGCTACACCTTC
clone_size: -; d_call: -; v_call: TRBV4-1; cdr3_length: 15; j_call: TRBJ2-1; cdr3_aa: CASSQGRELYNEQFF; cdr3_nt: TGCGCCAGCAGCCAAGGGAGGGAGCTATACAATGAGCAGTTCTTC
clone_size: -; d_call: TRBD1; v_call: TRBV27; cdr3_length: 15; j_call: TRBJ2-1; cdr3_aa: CASSLGTGGSNEQFF; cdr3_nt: TGTGCCAGCAGTCTAGGGACAGGGGGATCTAATGAGCAGTTCTTC
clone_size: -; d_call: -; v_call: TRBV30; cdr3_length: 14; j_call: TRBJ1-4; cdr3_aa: CAWTETGLYEKLFF; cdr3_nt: TGTGCCTGGACCGAAACAGGGCTTTATGAAAAACTGTTTTTT
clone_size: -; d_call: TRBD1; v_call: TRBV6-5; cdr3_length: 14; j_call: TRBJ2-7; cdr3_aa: CASSPGQGRYEQYF; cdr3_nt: TGTGCCAGCAGCCCAGGACAGGGACGCTACGAGCAGTACTTC
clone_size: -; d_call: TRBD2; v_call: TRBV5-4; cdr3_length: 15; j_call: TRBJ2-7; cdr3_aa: CASSLAGGSSYEQYF; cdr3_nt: TGTGCCAGCAGCTTGGCCGGGGGGAGCTCCTACGAGCAGTACTTC
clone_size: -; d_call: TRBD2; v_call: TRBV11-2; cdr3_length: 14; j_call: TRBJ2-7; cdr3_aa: CASSLQRDSSEQYF; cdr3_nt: TGTGCCAGCAGCTTACAGCGGGACTCAAGCGAGCAGTACTTC
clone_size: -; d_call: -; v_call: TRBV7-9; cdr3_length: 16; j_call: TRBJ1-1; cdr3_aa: CASSFLQGPLNTEAFF; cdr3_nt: TGTGCCAGCAGCTTCTTGCAGGGCCCCTTGAACACTGAAGCTTTCTTT
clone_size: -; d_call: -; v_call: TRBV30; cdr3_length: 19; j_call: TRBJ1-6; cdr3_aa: CAWSGSGVPSLPYNSPLHF; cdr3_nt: TGTGCCTGGAGTGGATCAGGTGTTCCTTCCCTTCCCTATAATTCACCCCTCCACTTT
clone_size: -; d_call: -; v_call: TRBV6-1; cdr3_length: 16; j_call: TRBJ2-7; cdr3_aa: CASSENQSRGGYEQYF; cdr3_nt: TGTGCCAGCAGTGAGAACCAATCTAGGGGCGGCTACGAGCAGTACTTC
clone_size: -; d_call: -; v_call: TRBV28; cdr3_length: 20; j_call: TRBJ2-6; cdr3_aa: CASSYPSWTPGTSGANVLTF; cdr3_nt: TGTGCCAGCAGTTACCCCTCCTGGACACCGGGCACCTCTGGGGCCAACGTCCTGACTTTC
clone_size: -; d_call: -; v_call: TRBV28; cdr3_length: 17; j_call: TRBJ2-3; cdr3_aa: CASSFSTSSQTTDTQYF; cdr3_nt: TGTGCCAGCAGTTTTTCGACATCGAGCCAGACCACAGATACGCAGTATTTT
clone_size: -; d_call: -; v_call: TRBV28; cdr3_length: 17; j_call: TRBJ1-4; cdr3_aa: CASSLSPWQGKGEKLFF; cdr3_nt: TGTGCCAGCAGTTTATCCCCTTGGCAGGGGAAGGGTGAAAAACTGTTTTTT
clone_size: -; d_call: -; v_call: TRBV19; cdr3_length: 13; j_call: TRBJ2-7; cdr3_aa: CASSIRHSYEQYF; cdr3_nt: TGTGCCAGTAGTATCCGACACTCCTACGAGCAGTACTTC
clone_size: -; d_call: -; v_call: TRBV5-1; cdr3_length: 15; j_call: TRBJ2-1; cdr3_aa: CASSLDGISTNEQFF; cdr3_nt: TGCGCCAGCAGCTTGGACGGGATCAGTACCAATGAGCAGTTCTTC
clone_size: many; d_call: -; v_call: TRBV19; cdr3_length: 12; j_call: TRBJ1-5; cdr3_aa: CASSIRGQPQHF; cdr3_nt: TGTGCCAGTAGTATTCGGGGTCAGCCCCAGCATTTT
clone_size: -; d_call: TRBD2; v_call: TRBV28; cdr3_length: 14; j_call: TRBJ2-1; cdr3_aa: CASASGTSGNEQFF; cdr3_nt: TGTGCCAGCGCCTCCGGGACTAGCGGGAATGAGCAGTTCTTC
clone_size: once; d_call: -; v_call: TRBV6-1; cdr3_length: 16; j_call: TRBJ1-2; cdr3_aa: CASSEALGRGAYGYTF; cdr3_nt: TGTGCCAGCAGTGAAGCGTTGGGCAGGGGCGCCTATGGCTACACCTTC
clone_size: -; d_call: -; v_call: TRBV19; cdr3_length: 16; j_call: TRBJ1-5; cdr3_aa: CASGIQGLIGNQPQHF; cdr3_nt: TGTGCCAGTGGCATTCAGGGACTGATCGGCAATCAGCCCCAGCATTTT
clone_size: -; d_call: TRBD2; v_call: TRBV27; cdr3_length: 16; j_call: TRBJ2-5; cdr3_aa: CASSPWPSGGVETQYF; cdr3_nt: TGTGCCAGCAGCCCTTGGCCTAGCGGGGGAGTCGAGACCCAGTACTTC
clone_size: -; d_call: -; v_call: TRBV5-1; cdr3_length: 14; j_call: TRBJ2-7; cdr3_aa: CASSLIGESYEQYF; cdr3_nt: TGCGCCAGCAGCTTAATAGGGGAATCCTACGAGCAGTACTTC
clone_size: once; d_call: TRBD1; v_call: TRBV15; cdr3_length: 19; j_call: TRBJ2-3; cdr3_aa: CATSRDEGAGQGETDTQYF; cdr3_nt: TGTGCCACCAGCAGAGATGAAGGGGCGGGACAGGGCGAAACAGATACGCAGTATTTT
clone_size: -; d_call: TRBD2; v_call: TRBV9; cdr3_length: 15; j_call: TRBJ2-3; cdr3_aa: CASSEGLAGTDTQYF; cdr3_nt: TGTGCCAGCAGCGAGGGACTAGCGGGGACAGATACGCAGTATTTT
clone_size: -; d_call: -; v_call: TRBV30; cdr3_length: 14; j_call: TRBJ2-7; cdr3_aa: CAWSVQLNGYEQYF; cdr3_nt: TGTGCCTGGAGTGTACAGTTGAATGGCTACGAGCAGTACTTC
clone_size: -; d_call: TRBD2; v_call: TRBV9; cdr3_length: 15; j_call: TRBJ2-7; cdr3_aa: CASSVSGARTYGQYF; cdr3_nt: TGTGCCAGCAGCGTTAGCGGGGCTCGAACCTACGGGCAGTACTTC
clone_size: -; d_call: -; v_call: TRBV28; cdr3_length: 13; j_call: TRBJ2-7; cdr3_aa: CASTGADSYEQYF; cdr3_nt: TGTGCCAGCACTGGGGCGGACTCCTACGAGCAGTACTTC
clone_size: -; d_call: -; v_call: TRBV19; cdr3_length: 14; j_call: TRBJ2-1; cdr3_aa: CASSILEANNEQFF; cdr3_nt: TGTGCCAGTAGTATATTAGAAGCTAACAATGAGCAGTTCTTC
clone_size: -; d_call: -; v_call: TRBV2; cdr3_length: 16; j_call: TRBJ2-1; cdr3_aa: CASRLSGDVIYNEQFF; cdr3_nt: TGTGCCAGCAGGCTCTCGGGGGACGTGATATACAATGAGCAGTTCTTC
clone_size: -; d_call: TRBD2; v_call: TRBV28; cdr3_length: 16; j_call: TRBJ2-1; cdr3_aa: CASSWVGGSRVNEQFF; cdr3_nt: TGTGCCAGCAGCTGGGTTGGCGGGAGTAGGGTCAATGAGCAGTTCTTC
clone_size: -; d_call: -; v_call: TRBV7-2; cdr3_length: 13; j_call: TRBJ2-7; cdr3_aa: CASSSVAYYEQYF; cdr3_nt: TGTGCCAGCAGCTCGGTAGCGTACTACGAGCAGTACTTC
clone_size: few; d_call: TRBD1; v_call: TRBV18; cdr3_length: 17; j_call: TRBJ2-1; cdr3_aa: CASSPGTGGERNNEQFF; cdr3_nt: TGTGCCAGCTCACCAGGGACAGGGGGGGAACGAAACAATGAGCAGTTCTTC
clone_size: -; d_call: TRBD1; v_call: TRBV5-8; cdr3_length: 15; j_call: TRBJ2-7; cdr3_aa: CASSTTGTGTYEQYF; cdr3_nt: TGTGCCAGCAGCACAACCGGGACAGGCACCTACGAGCAGTACTTC
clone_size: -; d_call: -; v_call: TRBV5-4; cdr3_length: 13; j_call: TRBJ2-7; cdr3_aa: CASSSDSLGEQYF; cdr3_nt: TGTGCCAGCAGCTCGGACAGTCTAGGCGAGCAGTACTTC
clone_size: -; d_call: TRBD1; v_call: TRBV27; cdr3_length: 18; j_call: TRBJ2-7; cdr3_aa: CASSLYARGTGDPYEQYF; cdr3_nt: TGTGCCAGCAGTTTATACGCCCGAGGGACAGGGGATCCCTACGAGCAGTACTTC
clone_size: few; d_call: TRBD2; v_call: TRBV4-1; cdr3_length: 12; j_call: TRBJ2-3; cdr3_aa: CASDDGRDTQYF; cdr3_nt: TGCGCCAGCGACGACGGGAGGGATACGCAGTATTTT
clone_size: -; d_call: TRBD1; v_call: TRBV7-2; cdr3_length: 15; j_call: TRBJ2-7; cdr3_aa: CASSFRQGGSYEQYF; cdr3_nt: TGTGCCAGCAGTTTTCGACAGGGGGGGTCCTACGAGCAGTACTTC
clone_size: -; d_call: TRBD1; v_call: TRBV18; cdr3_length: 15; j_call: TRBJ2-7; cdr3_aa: CASSPPQRQGREQYF; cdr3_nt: TGTGCCAGCTCACCACCTCAGAGACAGGGCCGCGAGCAGTACTTC
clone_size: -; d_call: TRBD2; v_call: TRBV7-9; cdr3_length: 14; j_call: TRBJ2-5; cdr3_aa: CASSLGTGGETQYF; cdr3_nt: TGTGCCAGCAGCTTAGGAACGGGAGGGGAGACCCAGTACTTC
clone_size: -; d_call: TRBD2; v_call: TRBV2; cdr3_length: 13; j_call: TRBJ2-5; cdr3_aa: CASSVTSPETQYF; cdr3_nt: TGTGCCAGCAGCGTGACTAGCCCCGAGACCCAGTACTTC
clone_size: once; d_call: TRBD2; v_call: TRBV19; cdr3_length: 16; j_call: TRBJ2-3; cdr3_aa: CASKPRTSRSTDTQYF; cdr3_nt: TGTGCCAGTAAACCCCGGACTAGCCGCAGCACAGATACGCAGTATTTT
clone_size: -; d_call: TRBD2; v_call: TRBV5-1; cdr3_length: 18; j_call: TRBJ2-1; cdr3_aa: CASSLWGKTSGGHNEQFF; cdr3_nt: TGCGCCAGCAGCTTGTGGGGCAAGACTAGCGGGGGGCACAATGAGCAGTTCTTC
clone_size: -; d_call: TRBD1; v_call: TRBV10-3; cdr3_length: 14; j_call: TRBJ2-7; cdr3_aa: CAISEGQGISEQYF; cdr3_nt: TGTGCCATCAGTGAGGGACAGGGGATCTCCGAGCAGTACTTC
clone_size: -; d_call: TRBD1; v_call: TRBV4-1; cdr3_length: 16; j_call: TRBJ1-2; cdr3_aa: CASSQEAGGSIYGYTF; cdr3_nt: TGCGCCAGCAGCCAAGAGGCAGGGGGGTCCATTTATGGCTACACCTTC